The 20 T cell receptor beta chains below come from one sample, sequenced in a study of blood T cell repertoires in COVID-19. TCRdb keeps only in-frame clones here, not all; method: immunoSEQ multiplex PCR. In the table there are roughly 260,000 clones, around 87% of which are singletons. Sequencing input: peripheral blood. These receptors originate from a woman between 50 and 59 years old with acute or convalescent COVID-19.

V gene TRBV6-1 combines with J gene TRBJ1-2; 10 positions match TRBD1. The CDR3 is made up of 16 amino acids. Germline loops: CDR1 MNHNS, CDR2 SASEGT. Trimming cost V 3 bases and J 1 base; bases outside gene matches: 5. CDR3 amino acids: CASSDRDRGFNYGYTF. The CDR3 DNA reads as TGTGCCAGCAGTGATCGGGACAGGGGCTTTAACTATGGCTACACCTTC.

This sequence joins TRBV19 and TRBJ1-5; a possible D gene is TRBD1 (6 bases). The germline CDR1 and CDR2 sequences are LNHDA and SQIVND (reference sequence). V lost 7 bases to trimming and J lost 1 base, with 17 bases between them. The CDR3 runs 16 residues. DNA of the CDR3: TGTGCCAGTATAGCAGGGGCGGCAGCGAGCAATCAGCCCCAGCATTTT. Its translation: CASIAGAAASNQPQHF.

The chain is built from TRBV18 and TRBJ1-5, with 9 bases fitting TRBD1. Germline V gene data show CDR1 as KGHSH and CDR2 as LQKENI. Trimming at V came to 3 bases and at J to 1 base, leaving 4 bases not matched to a gene. The CDR3 runs 16 residues. CDR3 DNA: TGTGCCAGCTCACCCCCCGGGACAGGGAGCAATCAGCCCCAGCATTTT. Amino acids: CASSPPGTGSNQPQHF. The complete variable domain, with remaining parts taken from reference TRBV18 and TRBJ1-5, reads NAGVMQNPRHLVRRRGQEARLRCSPMKGHSHVYWYRQLPEEGLKFMVYLQKENIIDESGMPKERFSAEFPKEGPSILRIQQVVRGDSAAYFCASSPPGTGSNQPQHFGDGTRLSIL.

V is TRBV6-1 and J is TRBJ1-4; 9 bases map to TRBD1. This CDR3 comprises 15 residues. V was pared by 3 bases and J by 8 bases, with 7 bases of the junction left unmatched. Germline V gene data show CDR1 as MNHNS and CDR2 as SASEGT. In DNA form, the CDR3 reads TGTGCCAGCAGTGACAACAGGGGGCAAGGGGAAAAACTGTTTTTT. This sequence encodes CASSDNRGQGEKLFF.

V gene TRBV20-1 combines with J gene TRBJ2-7; D not resolved. In germline, CDR1 is DFQATT, CDR2 SNEGSKA (reference sequence). The germline V and J ends were trimmed by 3 bases and 2 bases, with 14 bases remaining between them. The CDR3 contains 14 residues. The CDR3 reads CSASVASTPYEQYF. DNA for the CDR3: TGCAGTGCTAGTGTGGCTTCCACCCCCTACGAGCAGTACTTC.

J is TRBJ2-5 and V is TRBV4-1; 9 nucleotides match TRBD2. The CDR3 sequence is 16 residues long. The J segment lost 5 bases and the V segment lost 1 base, leaving 8 bases of the junction unmatched. Per the germline V gene, CDR1 is MGHRA and CDR2 is YSYEKL. CDR3: CASSQGGSGRRETQYF. Written as DNA, the CDR3 is TGCGCCAGCAGCCAAGGGGGGAGCGGGAGGCGGGAGACCCAGTACTTC.

This clone was counted only a few times. V and J are TRBV28 and TRBJ1-2; 12 nucleotides match TRBD1. The J segment lost 8 bases and the V segment lost 5 bases, leaving 6 bases of the junction unmatched. This CDR3 contains 14 residues. Germline CDR1 MDHEN, CDR2 SYDVKM. The CDR3 bases are TGTGCCAGCAGTGCGGGACAGGGGGCGGGGGGCTACACCTTC. Its protein is CASSAGQGAGGYTF.

The chain uses TRBV20-1 and TRBJ2-7; no clear D gene. V gave up 3 bases and J gave up 0 bases, with 6 bases separating them. There are 12 residues in the CDR3. Germline lookup yields CDR1 DFQATT and CDR2 SNEGSKA (reference sequence). The CDR3 here is CSASPGSYEQYF. CDR3 sequence (DNA): TGCAGTGCTAGTCCAGGCTCCTACGAGCAGTACTTC.

The chain links TRBV27 to TRBJ1-4; possible D gene TRBD1, 5 bases. Germline loops: CDR1 MNHEY, CDR2 SMNVEV (reference sequence). The CDR3 is made up of 14 amino acids. Trimming took off 5 bases at V and 7 bases at J, with 14 bases between the two ends. Here the CDR3 reads CASSDSGGGEKLFF. CDR3 DNA: TGTGCCAGCAGTGATTCGGGGGGGGGTGAAAAACTGTTTTTT.

The gene calls are TRBV9 and TRBJ2-1; a possible D gene is TRBD1 (6 bases). The CDR3 has 16 amino acids. The germline gives CDR1 SGDLS, CDR2 YYNGEE. V gave up 3 bases and J gave up 3 bases, with 16 bases separating them. CDR3: CASSAVPGHVYNEQFF. Written as DNA, the CDR3 is TGTGCCAGCAGCGCCGTCCCGGGACACGTCTACAATGAGCAGTTCTTC.

This clone was recorded only once. V is TRBV19 and J is TRBJ1-2; 7 bases line up with TRBD1. J was trimmed by 0 bases and V by 3 bases; bases with no gene match: 4. This CDR3 region has 15 residues. Germline V gene data show CDR1 as LNHDA and CDR2 as SQIVND (reference sequence). The CDR3 region has the DNA TGTGCCAGTAGTATTAGGACAGGAGCTAACTATGGCTACACCTTC. Its translation is CASSIRTGANYGYTF.

This chain links TRBV7-3 with TRBJ2-7, with D tentatively TRBD1 (6 bases). The germline V gene encodes CDR1 SGHTA and CDR2 FQGTGA. CDR3 length: 13 amino acids. Trimming shortened V by 5 bases and J by 5 bases, and 13 bases separated the two germline ends. The CDR3 protein is CASSPQGSNEQYF. Written as DNA, the CDR3 is TGTGCCAGCAGCCCACAGGGTTCCAACGAGCAGTACTTC.

The chain recombines TRBV5-8 with TRBJ1-6; a possible D gene is TRBD1 (6 bases). The CDR3 runs to 15 residues. V lost 5 bases to trimming and J lost 6 bases, with 15 bases between them. Germline lookup yields CDR1 SGHTS and CDR2 YDEGEE. CDR3 in DNA: TGTGCCAGCAGTCCCTCAGGACAGCCTAATTCACCCCTCCACTTT. It translates to CASSPSGQPNSPLHF. The full variable domain, completed using reference TRBV5-8 and TRBJ1-6, is EAGVTQSPTHLIKTRGQQATLRCSPISGHTSVYWYQQALGLGLQFLLWYDEGEERNRGNFPPRFSGRQFPNYSSELNVNALELEDSALYLCASSPSGQPNSPLHFGNGTRLTVT.

The V and J genes are TRBV9 and TRBJ1-1; 8 bases line up with TRBD1. Germline values: CDR1 SGDLS, CDR2 YYNGEE. After removal of 3 bases from V and 2 bases from J, the junction contained 9 bases not matched to a gene. The CDR3 is 16 amino acids. The CDR3 sequence is CASSEYGTGGNTEAFF. The CDR3 region has the DNA TGTGCCAGCAGCGAATACGGAACAGGGGGAAACACTGAAGCTTTCTTT.

This chain joins TRBV5-1 and TRBJ1-6; TRBD1 matches 8 bases. The germline gives CDR1 SGHRS, CDR2 YFSETQ. Trimming cost V 4 bases and J 0 bases; bases outside gene matches: 6. The CDR3 extends over 17 amino acids. The CDR3 is CASSGRTGSSYNSPLHF. CDR3 DNA sequence: TGCGCCAGCAGCGGTCGGACAGGGAGCTCCTATAATTCACCCCTCCACTTT.

The chain has TRBV7-9 and TRBJ2-7, with 11 bases fitting TRBD2. CDR1 is SEHNR, CDR2 FQNEAQ, per germline (reference sequence). The CDR3 spans 16 residues. The V gene end was trimmed by 2 bases and the J gene end by 2 bases; junction bases not matched to a gene: 5. The CDR3 protein is CASSLLVTSGAYEQYF. The CDR3 DNA sequence: TGTGCCAGCAGCTTACTAGTGACTAGCGGGGCCTACGAGCAGTACTTC.

The chain uses TRBV28 and TRBJ1-1; tentatively, D is TRBD1 (5 bases). V was clipped by 7 bases and J by 1 base, with 10 bases between them. The V gene's germline CDR1 is MDHEN and CDR2 SYDVKM. The CDR3 extends over 13 amino acids. The CDR3 region has the DNA TGTGCCAGCACCGGGGGGGGGAACACTGAAGCTTTCTTT. This sequence encodes CASTGGGNTEAFF.

This clone was observed a single time. This chain links TRBV28 with TRBJ1-4; 8 nucleotides align to TRBD1. The CDR3 is 14 amino acids. Unmatched junction bases numbered 3, after V lost 5 bases and J lost 4 bases. Germline CDR1 and CDR2: MDHEN and SYDVKM. The CDR3 sequence: CASSRTGLNEKLFF. The CDR3 coding sequence is TGTGCCAGCAGTAGGACAGGGCTTAATGAAAAACTGTTTTTT.

CDR3 nucleotides: TGTGCCAGCAGCTTAGGGCACAGGGCATACTATGGCTACACCTTC. It is translated as CASSLGHRAYYGYTF. The V call is TRBV7-2, the J call TRBJ1-2, with a weak D call TRBD1 (6 bases). In germline, CDR1 is SGHTA, CDR2 FQGNSA. V was trimmed by 1 base and J by 3 bases, leaving 12 bases between them. This CDR3 has 15 residues.

V is TRBV7-8 and J is TRBJ2-3; tentative D call: TRBD2 (5 bases). Trimming removed 4 bases from V and 2 bases from J, with 16 bases in between. The CDR3 has 16 amino acids. Germline CDR1 is SGHVS and CDR2 is FQNEAQ. CDR3 DNA: TGTGCCAGCAGCTCGATAGGAGGAACTCTCACAGATACGCAGTATTTT. It codes for CASSSIGGTLTDTQYF.